The subject of this entry is one TCR beta chain. This specimen belongs to a study of blood T cell repertoires in COVID-19. Study information: The United States, Italy and Spain were the sources of the acute and convalescent COVID-19 samples. PBMCs, B-cell-depleted T cells, or T cells provided the cDNA or gDNA that made up the material.

In the original processing: Nucleated cell counts were estimated from reference gene primer amplification. Measured with immunoSEQ multiplex PCR; TCRdb has only the in-frame clones, and not every one. V and J calls and clone size are as listed in that table; D and trimming were resolved from the DNA. The data contain about 160,000 clones, roughly 83% of them singletons. The CDR3 totals 15 residues. Trimming took off 6 bases at V and 0 bases at J, with 12 bases between the two ends. The germline V gene encodes CDR1 MNHEY and CDR2 SVGAGI. The clonotype originates from a woman older than 75 with active or convalescent COVID-19. Sequenced: peripheral blood. This sequence joins TRBV6-5 and TRBJ1-3; TRBD1 is a possible D gene (6 bases). The DNA for the CDR3 is TGTGCCAGCAGCAAACAGGGCATCTCTGGAAACACCATATATTTT. This sequence encodes CASSKQGISGNTIYF.